One sample yielded the 32 T cell receptor beta chains listed below, sequenced in a study of metastatic and nonmetastatic thyroid tumors. Patients had received no treatment of any kind before thyroid surgery. TCRdb re-called the PCR reads through MiXCR. The sample shows around 15,000 clones, about 3.7% of them seen only once. The sequenced material came from tumor tissue. These TCRs come from a female donor with papillary thyroid cancer or a benign thyroid nodule (not recorded which). Some clones in this sample may be carry-over from other donors' samples.

This chain joins TRBV7-6 and TRBJ2-2; no firm D call. The CDR3 has 14 residues. V lost 0 bases, J lost 0 bases, and 2 bases lay in between. Germline V CDR1 and CDR2: SGHVS, FNYEAQ. CDR3 sequence reads: CASSLAANTGELFF. In nucleotides, the CDR3 is TGTGCCAGCAGCTTAGCTGCGAACACCGGGGAGCTGTTTTTT.

This clone was seen more than once but under ten times. V usage is TRBV6-2 or TRBV6-3 and J usage is TRBJ1-2, with a weak D call TRBD1 (6 bases). Germline-derived CDR1 and CDR2 are MNHEY and SVGEGT. The V end was cut by 2 bases, the J end by 1 base, with 14 bases between. The CDR3 runs to 16 residues. CDR3 in amino acids: CASSYPDGQNNYGYTF. CDR3 sequence (DNA): TGTGCCAGCAGTTACCCCGACGGACAGAATAACTATGGCTACACCTTC.

The CDR3 region has the DNA TGTGCCAGCAGTTTAACAGGGGAGGGCTACACCTTC. Amino acid sequence: CASSLTGEGYTF. The chain has TRBV28 and TRBJ1-2; 7 bases map to TRBD1. The CDR3 is 12 residues long. The trim removed 2 bases at V and 8 bases at J, leaving 2 bases unmatched. Germline V CDR1 and CDR2: MDHEN, SYDVKM.

In its sample, this clone is medium-sized (0.01 to 0.1%). This chain uses TRBV2 with TRBJ1-5; D ambiguous. Trimming took 1 base from V and 4 from J, leaving 11 bases between them. Germline CDR1 and CDR2: SNHLY and FYNNEI. The CDR3 has 15 amino acids. The CDR3 nucleotides read TGTGCCAGCAGTGAAGGTCAGGCCAGAAATCAGCCCCAGCATTTT. It is translated as CASSEGQARNQPQHF.

This clone was observed a handful of times. No conserved phenylalanine or tryptophan ends this CDR3, so it is likely a read error. The chain links TRBV2 to TRBJ2-5, with 12 positions matching TRBD2. In germline, CDR1 is SNHLY, CDR2 FYNNEI. The CDR3 loop spans 17 amino acids. In DNA form, the CDR3 reads TGTGCCAGCAGGGGACTAGCGGGCCTCCGGCGCCAAGACACCCAGTACTTA. Amino acids: CASRGLAGLRRQDTQYL.

This clone was counted between two and nine times. The J gene is TRBJ1-5, the V gene TRBV20-1; TRBD1 matches 9 bases. Germline lookup yields CDR1 DFQATT and CDR2 SNEGSKA (reference sequence). CDR3 length equals 13 residues. Trimming at V came to 3 bases and at J to 7 bases, leaving 4 bases not matched to a gene. CDR3 DNA: TGCAGTGCTAGTACAGGGGGCGGGCAGCCCCAGCATTTT. Protein product: CSASTGGGQPQHF.

This clone was counted a few times. V is TRBV20-1 and J is TRBJ1-1; D uncertain. The V gene lost 0 bases and the J gene lost 5 bases, with 7 bases spanning the gap. This CDR3 contains 12 residues. Germline V CDR1 and CDR2: DFQATT, SNEGSKA (reference sequence). CDR3: CSARDRETEAFF. CDR3 DNA sequence: TGCAGTGCTAGAGATCGGGAGACTGAAGCTTTCTTT.

This clone is labeled large. The chain carries TRBV27 and TRBJ2-1, with 10 bases matching TRBD2. The CDR3 totals 14 residues. V lost 5 bases to trimming and J lost 4 bases; unmatched junction nucleotides: 2. Germline V gene sequence: CDR1 MNHEY, CDR2 SMNVEV (reference sequence). The DNA of the CDR3 is TGTGCCAGCAGTACAGCGGGGGGGTACAATGAGCAGTTCTTC. Its translation is CASSTAGGYNEQFF.

Sample share makes this clone medium-sized. V is TRBV9 and J is TRBJ2-5; no definite D call. With 4 bases removed from V and 4 bases from J, the gap between germline ends came to 11 bases. This CDR3 is built from 13 residues. CDR1 SGDLS and CDR2 YYNGEE come from the germline V gene. Written as DNA, the CDR3 is TGTGCCAGCAGCCCTCGGGTGGGAGAGACCCAGTACTTC. Translating gives CASSPRVGETQYF. Combining the CDR3 with reference TRBV9 and TRBJ2-5 gives the whole variable domain DSGVTQTPKHLITATGQRVTLRCSPRSGDLSVYWYQQSLDQGLQFLIQYYNGEERAKGNILERFSAQQFPDLHSELNLSSLELGDSALYFCASSPRVGETQYFGPGTRLLVL.

V usage is TRBV7-9 and J usage is TRBJ2-2; 13 nucleotides match TRBD2. Germline assignment: CDR1 SEHNR and CDR2 FQNEAQ (reference sequence). V was clipped by 5 bases and J by 7 bases; unmatched bases: 7. The CDR3 covers 16 residues. The CDR3: CASSLIGLAGVGELFF. In DNA form, the CDR3 reads TGTGCCAGCAGCCTCATTGGACTAGCGGGAGTCGGGGAGCTGTTTTTT. The variable domain in full, completed from reference TRBV7-9 and TRBJ2-2, reads DTGVSQNPRHKITKRGQNVTFRCDPISEHNRLYWYRQTLGQGPEFLTYFQNEAQLEKSRLLSDRFSAERPKGSFSTLEIQRTEQGDSAMYLCASSLIGLAGVGELFFGEGSRLTVL.

Sample share makes this clone medium-sized. The chain combines TRBV10-3 with TRBJ2-7; D is undetermined. The CDR3 is 15 amino acids. Per the germline V gene, CDR1 is ENHRY and CDR2 is SYGVKD. The V end lost 3 bases, the J end lost 0 bases, and 12 bases lay between the germline ends. This CDR3 is CAISDPTRSSYEQYF. CDR3 DNA: TGTGCCATCAGTGACCCAACCAGGAGCTCCTACGAGCAGTACTTC.

This clone was found a few times. The chain carries TRBV7-9 and TRBJ1-2; D gene unclear. Germline CDR1 is SEHNR and CDR2 is FQNEAQ (reference sequence). The CDR3 length is 15 residues. Between the trimmed V and J ends, which lost 2 bases and 3 bases, there was a span of 13 bases. The CDR3 bases are TGTGCCAGCAGCTTAACGAGGGTCTCCTACTATGGCTACACCTTC. Encoded protein: CASSLTRVSYYGYTF.

CDR3 sequence: CAGGTDNQPQHF. CDR3 sequence (DNA): TGTGCCGGTGGGACGGACAATCAGCCCCAGCATTTT. The V call is TRBV10-3, the J call TRBJ1-5; D may be TRBD1 (5 bases). This CDR3 spans 12 amino acids. V was clipped by 11 bases and J by 3 bases, with 11 bases between them. Germline values: CDR1 ENHRY, CDR2 SYGVKD.

This clone is labeled large. The V and J genes are TRBV6-1 and TRBJ1-2; 7 bases match TRBD1. The CDR3 is made up of 12 amino acids. CDR1 MNHNS and CDR2 SASEGT come from the germline V gene. The trim removed 6 bases at V and 2 bases at J, leaving 0 bases unmatched. The CDR3, as DNA: TGTGCCAGCAGGACAGGGAACTATGGCTACACCTTC. Translated, it gives CASRTGNYGYTF.

This clone was seen repeatedly, ten times or more. The junction differs from germline at one of its ends, possibly a read error. Other nucleotide sequences from this sample produce the same CDR3. The CDR3 region has the DNA TGTGCTAGTGATTTGAGGCAGGGGGCGGCCAAAGAGCAGTTCTTC. Its translation: CASDLRQGAAKEQFF. This chain connects TRBV12-5 to TRBJ2-1; 8 nucleotides match TRBD1. Germline lookup yields CDR1 LGHNT and CDR2 FRNRAP. The CDR3 is 15 residues long.

This clone has more than one count but fewer than ten. The V call is TRBV20-1, the J call TRBJ2-5; 11 bases are shared with TRBD2. The CDR3 has 15 amino acids. Germline V CDR1 and CDR2: DFQATT, SNEGSKA (reference sequence). The trim removed 4 bases at V and 5 bases at J, leaving 9 bases unmatched. The CDR3 nucleotides are TGCAGTGCTAAGCCTATAGCGGGAGGGCCTGAGACCCAGTACTTC. It encodes CSAKPIAGGPETQYF.

This clone was seen a handful of times. This chain uses TRBV7-9 with TRBJ2-7, with 10 bases lining up with TRBD2. Trimming removed 5 bases from V and 7 bases from J; junction bases left unmatched: 8. From germline, CDR1 is SEHNR and CDR2 FQNEAQ (reference sequence). The CDR3 contains 14 residues. The chain's CDR3 is CASSDSGRTGEQYF. For the CDR3, the DNA is TGTGCCAGCAGCGATAGCGGGAGGACGGGAGAGCAGTACTTC.

In its sample, this clone was seen a few times. The chain has TRBV6-1 and TRBJ2-2, with D unresolved. Per germline, CDR1 MNHNS and CDR2 SASEGT. This CDR3 has 14 amino acids. V lost 0 bases, J lost 6 bases, and 8 bases lay in between. CDR3 protein: CASSEARGAGELFF. The CDR3 region has the DNA TGTGCCAGCAGTGAAGCGCGTGGCGCCGGGGAGCTGTTTTTT.

This sequence joins TRBV6-8 and TRBJ1-2, with no clear D. Germline CDR1 reads MNHGY; CDR2 reads SAAAGT. This CDR3 contains 14 residues. Trimming removed 2 bases from V and 7 bases from J, with 14 bases in between. The CDR3 DNA is TGTGCCAGCAGTTACGTCGGAGGACTAGGTGGCTACACCTTC. The encoded protein is CASSYVGGLGGYTF.

The chain has TRBV12-3 or TRBV12-4 and TRBJ2-3, with D tentatively TRBD1 or TRBD2 (5 bases each). This CDR3 spans 13 amino acids. V was clipped by 7 bases and J by 6 bases, with 14 bases between them. Here the CDR3 reads CASTLDWGDTQYF. DNA of the CDR3: TGTGCCAGCACCCTCGACTGGGGGGATACGCAGTATTTT.

This clone is hyperexpanded in the sample. The chain joins TRBV9 to TRBJ1-1; possibly TRBD1 for D (5 bases). The CDR3 is 14 residues long. From germline, CDR1 is SGDLS and CDR2 YYNGEE. V lost 0 bases and J 6 bases, leaving 12 bases between the germline ends. The CDR3 protein is CASSVVTGDAEAFF. Here the CDR3 DNA reads TGTGCCAGCAGCGTAGTAACGGGGGATGCTGAAGCTTTCTTT.

The rearrangement uses TRBV12-3 or TRBV12-4 and TRBJ2-1, with D tentatively TRBD2 (5 bases). CDR3 length: 17 amino acids. V lost 2 bases to trimming and J lost 0 bases, with 14 bases between them. The CDR3 bases are TGTGCCAGCAGTTTAAAGGCACGGGGTCACTCCTACAATGAGCAGTTCTTC. Its translation is CASSLKARGHSYNEQFF.

The chain joins TRBV6-4 to TRBJ2-1, with 14 bases identical to TRBD2. Looked up from germline, CDR1 is MRHNA and CDR2 is SNTAGT. This CDR3 comprises 15 residues. Trimming at V came to 4 bases and at J to 8 bases, leaving 4 bases not matched to a gene. CDR3 sequence (DNA): TGTGCCAGCAGTGGGGGGACTAGCGGGAGCGATGAGCAGTTCTTC. This sequence encodes CASSGGTSGSDEQFF.

This rearrangement joins TRBV2 to TRBJ1-4, with 8 bases that match TRBD1. V lost 7 bases and J lost 4; bases outside the gene matches: 5. Germline V lookup: CDR1 SNHLY, CDR2 FYNNEI. This CDR3 is built from 14 residues. The CDR3 region has the DNA TGTGCCAGCACCTTGGGACAGGTTAATGAAAAACTGTTTTTT. It encodes CASTLGQVNEKLFF. Full variable domain (missing parts from reference TRBV2 and TRBJ1-4): EPEVTQTPSHQVTQMGQEVILRCVPISNHLYFYWYRQILGQKVEFLVSFYNNEISEKSEIFDDQFSVERPDGSNFTLKIRSTKLEDSAMYFCASTLGQVNEKLFFGSGTQLSVL.

V gene TRBV24-1 combines with J gene TRBJ2-2; 9 bases are shared with TRBD2. J gave up 5 bases and V 5 bases, and 2 bases lay outside the gene matches. The germline V gene encodes CDR1 KGHDR and CDR2 SFDVKD. This CDR3 has 14 amino acids. The CDR3 spells CATSVAGDTGELFF. The CDR3 coding sequence is TGTGCCACCAGTGTAGCGGGAGATACCGGGGAGCTGTTTTTT.

By share of the sample, this clone is medium-sized. CDR3 sequence: CASRAWGADTQYF. CDR3 bases: TGTGCCAGTAGAGCTTGGGGAGCAGATACGCAGTATTTT. The chain combines TRBV19 with TRBJ2-3; perhaps TRBD2 as D (5 bases). This CDR3 comprises 13 residues. The germline gives CDR1 LNHDA, CDR2 SQIVND (reference sequence). Trimming shortened V by 6 bases and J by 4 bases, and 11 bases separated the two germline ends.

The chain carries TRBV7-9 and TRBJ1-6; D is unresolved. The germline gives CDR1 SEHNR, CDR2 FQNEAQ (reference sequence). The CDR3 extends over 12 amino acids. V gave up 1 base and J gave up 5 bases, with 0 bases separating them. The DNA of the CDR3 is TGTGCCAGCAGCTTAGATAATTCACCCCTCCACTTT. It codes for CASSLDNSPLHF.

In this sample, this clone turned up a few times. V is TRBV11-2 and J is TRBJ1-1, with D possibly TRBD1 on 6 matching bases. This CDR3 spans 19 amino acids. Per the germline V gene, CDR1 is SGHAT and CDR2 is FQNNGV. V was cut by 7 bases and J by 0 bases, with 27 bases left in between. CDR3 bases: TGTGCCAGCACCACACCTTCTCCAGGGGCAGGCCCATTGAACACTGAAGCTTTCTTT. Its translation is CASTTPSPGAGPLNTEAFF.

This rearrangement joins TRBV6-4 to TRBJ2-1; 10 nucleotides match TRBD2. The CDR3 loop spans 14 amino acids. Germline V gene lookup returns CDR1 MRHNA and CDR2 SNTAGT. Losses at the gene ends were 2 bases for V and 6 bases for J; bases not matched to a gene: 1. The chain's CDR3 is CASSDGTSVNEQFF. The CDR3 DNA follows: TGTGCCAGCAGTGACGGGACTAGCGTCAATGAGCAGTTCTTC.

A few counts support this clone. The chain carries TRBV20-1 and TRBJ1-2; D is undetermined. CDR1 and CDR2 from the germline V gene are DFQATT and SNEGSKA (reference sequence). V was cut by 3 bases and J by 2 bases, with 22 bases left in between. The CDR3 has 17 amino acids. The CDR3 DNA reads TGCAGTGCTAGTGGTGGGTGGCCACTAGACGTCAACTATGGCTACACCTTC. This codes for CSASGGWPLDVNYGYTF.

This clone was found a few times. This chain connects TRBV12-3 or TRBV12-4 to TRBJ2-7; 7 nucleotides match TRBD1. The CDR3 has 14 residues. Trimming took 5 bases from V and 2 from J; bases not matched to a gene: 6. The CDR3 DNA reads as TGTGCCAGCAGTCCACCGACAGGGCCCTACGAGCAGTACTTC. Its translation: CASSPPTGPYEQYF.

This clone was found a few times. The genes are TRBV15 and TRBJ2-1; no definite D call. V was shortened by 8 bases and J by 6 bases, with 8 bases between the two germline ends. Germline V gene data show CDR1 as LNHNV and CDR2 as YYDKDF (reference sequence). This CDR3 contains 11 residues. Here the CDR3 DNA reads TGTGCCACCCGTTTGGGCAATGAGCAGTTCTTC. It translates to CATRLGNEQFF.